This T cell receptor beta chain was recorded in a study of blood T cell repertoires in COVID-19. The authors' processing: Cell counts per sample came from amplifying reference gene primers. Method: immunoSEQ multiplex PCR; TCRdb's copy keeps in-frame clones and lacks some. D and trimming come from the DNA, and the V and J calls and clone size come from that table. This table holds 150,000 to 200,000 clones, about 75% found once. The sequenced material came from peripheral blood. The TCR originated in a woman between 50 and 59 years old with active or convalescent COVID-19.

CDR3 nucleotides: TGTGCCAGCAGCTGGGACAGGGAAAGCTATGGCTACACCTTC. As protein: CASSWDRESYGYTF. This chain connects TRBV6-5 to TRBJ1-2; 9 positions match TRBD1. Trimming removed 6 bases from V and 4 bases from J; junction bases left unmatched: 6. Germline V gene lookup returns CDR1 MNHEY and CDR2 SVGAGI. This CDR3 is 14 amino acids long.